Below, one T cell receptor beta chain is given with its context. One end of the junction does not line up with germline, which may come from a read error. Together with a sample-barcoded 5' primer, a J-beta primer mix was included in a second PCR lasting roughly 6 to 12 cycles. TCRdb re-called the 5' RACE reads through MiXCR, storing one row per CDR3 protein. This table holds around 1,500,000 distinct CDR3 sequences, roughly 40% found once. This specimen belongs to a study of blood T cells in healthy people across ages. CDR3 length: 13 amino acids. The germline gives CDR1 LGHDT, CDR2 YNNKEL (reference sequence).

The chain combines TRBV3-1 with TRBJ2-4; 8 bases agree with TRBD1. The sequencing input was blood. This receptor was identified in a young woman in good health. Here the CDR3 DNA reads TGTGCCAGCAACCAAACGACAGGGGCCATTCAGTACTTC. As protein: CASNQTTGAIQYF.